The 10 T cell receptor beta chains presented below share a single source sample, sequenced in a study of metastatic and nonmetastatic thyroid tumors. All patients were treatment-naive before thyroid surgery. Using MiXCR, TCRdb reanalyzed the PCR reads. The sample holds approximately 23,000 clones, roughly 23% seen once. The sequenced sample was blood. The receptors were gathered from a male donor with papillary thyroid cancer or a benign thyroid nodule (not recorded which). Some clones in this sample may be carry-over from other donors' samples.

The chain is built from TRBV20-1 and TRBJ1-1; unclear D gene. V shed 4 bases and J shed 0 bases, with 9 bases lying between them. Germline values: CDR1 DFQATT, CDR2 SNEGSKA (reference sequence). CDR3 size: 13 residues. CDR3 region: CSAKFGMNTEAFF. For the CDR3, the DNA is TGCAGTGCTAAATTCGGCATGAACACTGAAGCTTTCTTT.

This sequence joins TRBV20-1 and TRBJ1-6, with D possibly matching TRBD1 (5 bases). CDR3 length: 17 amino acids. Germline values: CDR1 DFQATT, CDR2 SNEGSKA (reference sequence). V lost 2 bases, J lost 0 bases, and 14 bases lay in between. This CDR3 reads CSARPRGFGSYNSPLHF. The CDR3 region has the DNA TGCAGTGCTAGACCGAGGGGATTTGGCTCCTATAATTCACCCCTCCACTTT.

The chain links TRBV19 to TRBJ2-3, with 7 bases aligning to TRBD1. CDR1 is LNHDA, CDR2 SQIVND, per germline (reference sequence). This CDR3 is built from 14 residues. J lost 2 bases, V lost 7 bases, and 6 bases had no gene match. The CDR3 DNA reads as TGTGCCAGTAAGACAGGGAGTCCCACAGATACGCAGTATTTT. It translates to CASKTGSPTDTQYF. The entire variable domain, with the rest obtained from reference TRBV19 and TRBJ2-3, is as follows: DGGITQSPKYLFRKEGQNVTLSCEQNLNHDAMYWYRQDPGQGLRLIYYSQIVNDFQKGDIAEGYSVSREKKESFPLTVTSAQKNPTAFYLCASKTGSPTDTQYFGPGTRLTVL.

This clone was counted between two and nine times. The gene calls are TRBV6-5 and TRBJ1-5; 9 bases match TRBD1. The V segment lost 0 bases and the J segment 4 bases; nucleotides outside the gene matches: 4. From germline, CDR1 is MNHEY and CDR2 SVGAGI. The CDR3 is made up of 16 amino acids. The CDR3 DNA is TGTGCCAGCAGTTACTCGGGACAGGGCCCTAATCAGCCCCAGCATTTT. Its translation: CASSYSGQGPNQPQHF.

J is TRBJ2-5 and V is TRBV20-1; 10 bases are shared with TRBD1. Germline CDR1 is DFQATT and CDR2 is SNEGSKA (reference sequence). CDR3 size: 14 residues. J was trimmed by 4 bases and V by 6 bases; bases with no gene match: 8. CDR3 residues: CSAKTGGAGETQYF. DNA of the CDR3: TGCAGTGCCAAGACAGGGGGCGCCGGAGAGACCCAGTACTTC.

The chain carries TRBV30 and TRBJ1-2, with a tentative D call TRBD1 (6 bases). The V and J ends lost 0 bases and 8 bases respectively, with 13 bases between them. The CDR3 spans 13 residues. Germline CDR1 and CDR2: GTSNPN and SVGIG (reference sequence). Here the CDR3 reads CAWSVKVGGGYTF. In DNA form, the CDR3 reads TGTGCCTGGAGTGTAAAGGTGGGGGGCGGCTACACCTTC.

This clone was picked up many times. The chain employs TRBV25-1 and TRBJ1-2; 11 nucleotides align to TRBD1. The V gene end was trimmed by 5 bases and the J gene end by 4 bases; junction bases not matched to a gene: 3. CDR1 is MGHDK and CDR2 is SYGVNS in the germline V gene. This CDR3 contains 14 residues. The CDR3 nucleotides are TGTGCCAGCAGTAGGACAGGGGGCATCTATGGCTACACCTTC. Translated, it gives CASSRTGGIYGYTF.

Details on this clone: An end of the junction does not agree with germline; a read error may underlie this. The rearrangement joins TRBV28 to TRBJ2-6; 9 bases match TRBD1. CDR1 is MDHEN and CDR2 is SYDVKM in the germline V gene. The CDR3 contains 17 residues. The CDR3, as DNA: TGTGCCAGCCAGCCTGGACAGGGGTCTGAGGGGTCCAACTTCCTGACTTTC. The encoded protein is CASQPGQGSEGSNFLTF.

The rearrangement joins TRBV2 to TRBJ2-2; 9 bases map to TRBD1. Germline lookup yields CDR1 SNHLY and CDR2 FYNNEI. V was pared by 6 bases and J by 7 bases, with 12 bases of the junction left unmatched. The CDR3 sequence is 16 residues long. The CDR3 loop reads CASRTPGQGSIGELFF. CDR3 coding DNA: TGTGCCAGCAGAACTCCGGGACAGGGTAGTATCGGGGAGCTGTTTTTT.

The rearrangement uses TRBV11-2 and TRBJ2-1; 11 nucleotides align to TRBD2. The CDR3 is 16 residues long. The junction had 12 bases not matched to a gene; V was cut back by 5 bases and J by 9 bases. Germline-derived CDR1 and CDR2 are SGHAT and FQNNGV. The CDR3 nucleotides are TGTGCCAGCAGCGACGCCGGGACTAGCGGTTTCGGTGAGCAGTTCTTC. Amino acids: CASSDAGTSGFGEQFF.